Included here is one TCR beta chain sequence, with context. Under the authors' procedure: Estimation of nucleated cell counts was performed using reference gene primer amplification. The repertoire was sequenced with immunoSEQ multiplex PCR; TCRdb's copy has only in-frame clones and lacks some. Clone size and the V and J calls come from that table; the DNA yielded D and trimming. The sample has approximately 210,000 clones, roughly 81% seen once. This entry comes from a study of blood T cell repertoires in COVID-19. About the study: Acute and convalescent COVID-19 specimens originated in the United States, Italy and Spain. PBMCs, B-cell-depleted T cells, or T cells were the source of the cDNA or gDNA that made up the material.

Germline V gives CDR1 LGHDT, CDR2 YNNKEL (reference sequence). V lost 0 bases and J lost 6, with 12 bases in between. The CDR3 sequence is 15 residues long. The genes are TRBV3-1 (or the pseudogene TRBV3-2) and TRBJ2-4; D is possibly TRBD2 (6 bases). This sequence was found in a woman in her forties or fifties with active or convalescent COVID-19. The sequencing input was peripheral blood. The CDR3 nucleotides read TGTGCCAGCAGCCAAGAGGGGGGAAAGGTAAACATTCAGTACTTC. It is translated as CASSQEGGKVNIQYF.